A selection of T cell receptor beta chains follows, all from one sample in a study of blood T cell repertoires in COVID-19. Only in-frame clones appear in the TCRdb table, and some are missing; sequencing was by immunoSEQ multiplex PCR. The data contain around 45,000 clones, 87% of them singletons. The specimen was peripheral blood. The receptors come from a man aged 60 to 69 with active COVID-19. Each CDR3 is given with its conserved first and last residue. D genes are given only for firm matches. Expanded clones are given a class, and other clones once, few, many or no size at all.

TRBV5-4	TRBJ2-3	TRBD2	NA	TGTGCCAGCAGCTTGGCGGGGAGGGTGGATACGCAGTATTTT	CASSLAGRVDTQYF
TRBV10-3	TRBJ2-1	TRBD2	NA	TGTGCCATCAGTGAAGGTCCTTGGACTAGCGGGAGGCATAGTGAGCAGTTCTTC	CAISEGPWTSGRHSEQFF
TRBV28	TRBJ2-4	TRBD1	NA	TGTGCCAGCAGACCTGAATCCGGGCCAGGGGGCATTCAGTACTTC	CASRPESGPGGIQYF
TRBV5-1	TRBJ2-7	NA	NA	TGCGCCAGCAAAGGGGGAGAGGAGCAGTACTTC	CASKGGEEQYF
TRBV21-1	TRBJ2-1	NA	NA	TGTGCCAGCAGCCGACTAGAAGACAATGAGCAGTTCTTC	CASSRLEDNEQFF
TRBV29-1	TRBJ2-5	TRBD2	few	TGCAGCGTTGAAGATGCAGCTAGCGGGCCTAGCCAAGAGACCCAGTACTTC	CSVEDAASGPSQETQYF
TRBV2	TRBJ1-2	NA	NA	TGTGCCAGCACGGCGGCGCTCTCTAACTATGGCTACACCTTC	CASTAALSNYGYTF
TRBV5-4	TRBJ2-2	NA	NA	TGTGCCAGCAGCTTTGGTTCAACTTCTCCGGGGGAGCTGTTTTTT	CASSFGSTSPGELFF
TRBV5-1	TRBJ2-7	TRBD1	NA	TGCGCCAGCAGCTTGGTCGGACAGGGAATCTCCTACGAGCAGTACTTC	CASSLVGQGISYEQYF
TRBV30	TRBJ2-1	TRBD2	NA	TGTGCCTCAGTGGGGGGTAGCGGGAGGCCCAGGGAAAGCAATGAGCAGTTCTTC	CASVGGSGRPRESNEQFF
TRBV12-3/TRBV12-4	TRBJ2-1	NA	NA	TGTGCCAGCAGTTTAAATAGCAGAGAGCAGTTCTTC	CASSLNSREQFF
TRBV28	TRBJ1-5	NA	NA	TGTGCCAGCAGGCCCTCCGGGGGGAACAATCAGCCCCAGCATTTT	CASRPSGGNNQPQHF
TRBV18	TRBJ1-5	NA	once	TGTGCCAGCTCGCGTGGGGGGGACAATCAGCCCCAGCATTTT	CASSRGGDNQPQHF
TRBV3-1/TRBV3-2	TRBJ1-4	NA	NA	TGTGCCAGCAGCCAAAACAGGGTGGGTGAAAAACTGTTTTTT	CASSQNRVGEKLFF
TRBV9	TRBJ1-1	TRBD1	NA	TGTGCCAGCAGCACTTATGGACAGGGAGAAGCTTTCTTT	CASSTYGQGEAFF
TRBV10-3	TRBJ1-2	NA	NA	TGTGCCATCAGTGAGGTCGGGGATAACTATGGCTACACCTTC	CAISEVGDNYGYTF
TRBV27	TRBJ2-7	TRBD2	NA	TGTGCCAGCAGTCCCGGGGGGAGTAACGAGCAGTACTTC	CASSPGGSNEQYF
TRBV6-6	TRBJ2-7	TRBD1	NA	TGTGCCAGCAGTTACTCGGGACAGGGAAAGGAGCAGTACTTC	CASSYSGQGKEQYF
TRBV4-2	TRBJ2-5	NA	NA	TGTGCCAGCAGCCAAGCCCCGTATGGAGCGGAAGGAGGAGAGACCCAGTACTTC	CASSQAPYGAEGGETQYF
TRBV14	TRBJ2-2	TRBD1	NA	TGTGCCAGCAGCCCTTGGGGGACAGGGACTAACACCGGGGAGCTGTTTTTT	CASSPWGTGTNTGELFF
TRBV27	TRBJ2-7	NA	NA	TGTGCCAGCAGTTCCTATGGCGGGTCCTACGAGCAGTACTTC	CASSSYGGSYEQYF
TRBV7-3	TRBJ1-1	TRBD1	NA	TGTGCCAGCAGCTTAGCAGACAGGGGCACTGAAGCTTTCTTT	CASSLADRGTEAFF
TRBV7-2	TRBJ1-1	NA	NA	TGTGCCAGCAGCAGGGGATGGCGCACTGAAGCTTTCTTT	CASSRGWRTEAFF
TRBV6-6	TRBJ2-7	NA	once	TGTGCCAGCAAGGCAGACAGCTCCTACGAGCAGTACTTC	CASKADSSYEQYF
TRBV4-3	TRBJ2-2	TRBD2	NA	TGCGCCAGCAGCCAATTTATAGCGGGGGGCTCTACAGGCGGGGAGCTGTTTTTT	CASSQFIAGGSTGGELFF
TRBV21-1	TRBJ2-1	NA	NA	TGTGCCAGCAGCACGAGGGAGTCAGGCAATGAGCAGTTCTTC	CASSTRESGNEQFF
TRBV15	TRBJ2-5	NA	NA	TGTGCCACCAGCAGAAAGGGAGACCAAGAGACCCAGTACTTC	CATSRKGDQETQYF
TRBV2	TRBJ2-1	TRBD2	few	TGTGCCAGCAGTTCCGGGACTAACAATGAGCAGTTCTTC	CASSSGTNNEQFF
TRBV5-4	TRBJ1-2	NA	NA	TGTGCCAGCAGAACGGGGGGGCGGGGGAGCTATGGCTACACCTTC	CASRTGGRGSYGYTF
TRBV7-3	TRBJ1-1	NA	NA	TGTGCCAGCAGCTCCCAATCAGTGAACACTGAAGCTTTCTTT	CASSSQSVNTEAFF
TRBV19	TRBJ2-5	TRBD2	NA	TGTGCCAGTAGTATCGGACCCGGCGGGGGTGAAGAGACCCAGTACTTC	CASSIGPGGGEETQYF
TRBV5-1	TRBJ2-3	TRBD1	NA	TGCGCCAGCAGCTTTACAGGGGGCACAGATACGCAGTATTTT	CASSFTGGTDTQYF
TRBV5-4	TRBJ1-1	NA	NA	TGTGCCAGCAGCTTGCCTCAGAGTCGGAGGGCTGAATCTTTCTTT	CASSLPQSRRAESFF
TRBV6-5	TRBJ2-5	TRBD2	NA	TGTGCCAGCAGTTACGGGCGGGGGGGCGGACAAGAGACCCAGTACTTC	CASSYGRGGGQETQYF
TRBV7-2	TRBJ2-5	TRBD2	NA	TGTGCCAGCAGCTTAGTAGTCCTAGCGGGGATGGAGACCCAGTACTTC	CASSLVVLAGMETQYF
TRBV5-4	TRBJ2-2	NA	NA	TGTGCCAGCAGCACAATCACCGGGGAGCTGTTTTTT	CASSTITGELFF
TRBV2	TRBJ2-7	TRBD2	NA	TGTGCCAGCGGGGAAACTAGCGTATCCCACGAGCAGTACTTC	CASGETSVSHEQYF
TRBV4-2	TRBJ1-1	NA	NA	TGTGCTTCCAGCCGTGGGGGGGCGATAAGAGGGGACACTGAAGCTTTCTTT	CASSRGGAIRGDTEAFF
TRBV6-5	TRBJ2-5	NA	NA	TGTGCCAGCAGTTACTCGAGACAACAAGAGACCCAGTACTTC	CASSYSRQQETQYF
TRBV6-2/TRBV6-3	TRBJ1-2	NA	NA	TGTGCCAGCAGTTCTCTCGCGGACTATGGCTACACCTTC	CASSSLADYGYTF
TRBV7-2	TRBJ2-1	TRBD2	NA	TGTGCCAGCAGCTTACTCGGCGGGGGGTTTATCAATGAGCAGTTCTTC	CASSLLGGGFINEQFF
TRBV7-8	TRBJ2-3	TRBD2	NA	TGTGCCAGCAGCGAGATGTCCCTAGCGGGGGGAGATACGCAGTATTTT	CASSEMSLAGGDTQYF
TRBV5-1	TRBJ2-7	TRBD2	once	TGCGCCAGCAGGACTAGCGGGGGCCACGAGCAGTACTTC	CASRTSGGHEQYF
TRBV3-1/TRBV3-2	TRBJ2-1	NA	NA	TGTGCCAGCAGCCAACCCCTAAGCCTGGGGCCCCACAATGAGCAGTTCTTC	CASSQPLSLGPHNEQFF
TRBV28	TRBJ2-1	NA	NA	TGTGCCAGCAGTTCGCAGGGTTTAGGTAGCAATGAGCAGTTCTTC	CASSSQGLGSNEQFF
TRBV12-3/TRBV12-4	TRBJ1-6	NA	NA	TGTGCCAGCAGTTCTAGTAATTCACCCCTCCACTTT	CASSSSNSPLHF
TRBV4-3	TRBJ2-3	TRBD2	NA	TGCGCCAGCAGCCAACTACTAGCGGGGGGAGGCGGTGGCACAGATACGCAGTATTTT	CASSQLLAGGGGGTDTQYF
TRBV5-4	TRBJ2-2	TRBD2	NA	TGTGCCAGCAGCTTGCCTAGCGGGAGATTCCAGACCGGGGAGCTGTTTTTT	CASSLPSGRFQTGELFF